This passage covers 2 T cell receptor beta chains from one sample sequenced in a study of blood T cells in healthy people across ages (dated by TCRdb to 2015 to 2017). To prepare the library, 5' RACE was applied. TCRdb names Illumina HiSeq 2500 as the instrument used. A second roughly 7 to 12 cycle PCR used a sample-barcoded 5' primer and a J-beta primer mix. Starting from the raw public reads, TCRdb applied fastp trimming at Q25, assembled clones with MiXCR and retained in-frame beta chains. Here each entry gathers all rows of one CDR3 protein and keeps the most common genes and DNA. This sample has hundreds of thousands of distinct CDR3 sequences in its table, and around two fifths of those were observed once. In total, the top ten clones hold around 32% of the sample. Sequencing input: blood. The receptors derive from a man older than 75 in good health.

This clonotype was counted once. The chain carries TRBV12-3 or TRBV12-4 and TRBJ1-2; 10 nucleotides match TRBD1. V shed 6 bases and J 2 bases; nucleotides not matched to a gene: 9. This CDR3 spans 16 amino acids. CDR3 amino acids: CASSLDRGPINYGYTF. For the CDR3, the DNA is TGTGCCAGCAGCCTAGACAGGGGGCCCATAAACTATGGCTACACCTTC.

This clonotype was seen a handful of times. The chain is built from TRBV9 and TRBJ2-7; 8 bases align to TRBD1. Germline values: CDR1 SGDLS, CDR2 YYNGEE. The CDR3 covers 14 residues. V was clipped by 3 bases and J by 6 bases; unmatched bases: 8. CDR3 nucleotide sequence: TGTGCCAGCAGCGATGGGACAGGTCCCAGCGAGCAGTACTTC. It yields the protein CASSDGTGPSEQYF.